The next 14 T cell receptor beta chains were all read from a single sample in a study of vaccination and CD4 T cells after COVID-19 (dated by TCRdb to 2021 to 2024). Library preparation employed PCR. The instrument given in TCRdb is Illumina iSeq 100. DNA from cultured CD4+ T cells underwent TCR sequencing with the Oncomine TCR Beta short-read assay at the Johns Hopkins FTIC core. Using fastp at Q25 and MiXCR, TCRdb reprocessed the public reads and kept productive beta chains. Entries that share a CDR3 protein sequence are merged under the most common genes and DNA. Within this sample are fewer than 20,000 distinct CDR3 sequences, with approximately 50% of them counted one time only. Around 20% of the sample is held by the ten biggest clonotypes. Their recognized antigens are unknown. Read against the paper, the sample's time point label means: late sampling 161 to 241 days after vaccination in three convalescent patients. Per the publication, the treatment or condition label means: approximately 9-day PBMC culture with coronavirus spike peptide pools or control peptides (ViraFEST assay).

Sequenced material: CD4+ T cells from blood, cultured in vitro, taken about 7 months after SARS-CoV-2 vaccination. The receptors derive from a human donor who had recovered from COVID-19.

This clonotype was detected a few times. The chain is built from TRBV15 and TRBJ1-1, with 7 bases fitting TRBD1. V lost 3 bases and J lost 0; bases outside the gene matches: 10. Germline V gene data show CDR1 as LNHNV and CDR2 as YYDKDF (reference sequence). The CDR3 length is 17 residues. Here the CDR3 DNA reads TGTGCCACCAGCAGGGGTGGGACAGTTCGGGTGAACACTGAAGCTTTCTTT. It yields the protein CATSRGGTVRVNTEAFF.

The table lists this clonotype with a few counts. The rearrangement links TRBV7-6 to TRBJ1-1; D is perhaps TRBD1 (5 bases). With 4 bases removed from V and 8 bases from J, the gap between germline ends came to 14 bases. The CDR3 runs to 13 residues. Germline loops: CDR1 SGHVS, CDR2 FNYEAQ. CDR3 in DNA: TGTGCCAGCAGCTCCACGCCCACAGGCGAAGCTTTCTTT. It codes for CASSSTPTGEAFF. Complete variable domain (other parts from reference TRBV7-6 and TRBJ1-1): GAGVSQSPRYKVTKRGQDVALRCDPISGHVSLYWYRQALGQGPEFLTYFNYEAQQDKSGLPNDRFSAERPEGSISTLTIQRTEQRDSAMYRCASSSTPTGEAFFGQGTRLTVV.

This sequence joins TRBV20-1 and TRBJ2-3; D remains ambiguous. The length of the CDR3 is 13 residues. In germline, CDR1 is DFQATT, CDR2 SNEGSKA (reference sequence). Trimming left V 4 bases short and J 9 bases short, with 17 bases between. CDR3: CSATDVDPATQYF. In DNA form, the CDR3 reads TGCAGTGCTACCGATGTTGACCCCGCCACGCAGTATTTT.

This clonotype was seen a single time. The DNA of the CDR3 is TGCGCCAGCAGCTATGTCAGGGCGAGTGAAGCTTTCTTT. This sequence encodes CASSYVRASEAFF. The chain combines TRBV4-3 with TRBJ1-1; possibly TRBD1 for D (5 bases). Trimming shortened V by 5 bases and J by 7 bases, and 14 bases separated the two germline ends. CDR3 length equals 13 residues. Germline loops: CDR1 LGHNA, CDR2 YSLEER.

This clonotype appeared a few times. The chain couples TRBV20-1 to TRBJ2-5; 7 bases are shared with TRBD1. Germline values: CDR1 DFQATT, CDR2 SNEGSKA (reference sequence). Trimming removed 4 bases from V and 5 bases from J; junction bases left unmatched: 4. The CDR3 is made up of 12 amino acids. CDR3 DNA: TGCAGTGCTATTACAGGGGCGGAGACCCAGTACTTC. Amino acids: CSAITGAETQYF.

The chain combines TRBV4-1 with TRBJ1-2; no clear D. The CDR3 is 15 amino acids. CDR1 MGHRA and CDR2 YSYEKL come from the germline V gene. Trimming cost V 0 bases and J 4 bases, with 12 bases left between them. The CDR3 protein is CASSQDYRTPYGYTF. CDR3 nucleotide sequence: TGCGCCAGCAGCCAAGATTACCGGACGCCCTATGGCTACACCTTC.

V gene TRBV20-1 combines with J gene TRBJ2-3; tentatively, D is TRBD2 (6 bases). The CDR3 extends over 17 amino acids. V lost 1 base and J lost 0, with 17 bases in between. CDR1 DFQATT and CDR2 SNEGSKA come from the germline V gene (reference sequence). CDR3 sequence reads: CSARGGFRAGSTDTQYF. Here the CDR3 DNA reads TGCAGTGCTAGAGGGGGGTTTCGGGCGGGAAGCACAGATACGCAGTATTTT.

Note on this clonotype: The junction departs from germline at one end; a sequencing error may be responsible. The chain is built from TRBV15 and TRBJ2-2; D may be TRBD1 (6 bases). CDR1 LNHNV and CDR2 YYDKDF come from the germline V gene (reference sequence). This CDR3 is 15 amino acids long. The CDR3 DNA reads as TGTGCCACCCACACAGGGCTAGTGAACATCGGGGAGCTGTTTTTT. It specifies CATHTGLVNIGELFF.

The rearrangement joins TRBV7-6 to TRBJ2-2; D perhaps matches TRBD1 (6 bases). Trimming took 1 base from V and 0 from J, leaving 9 bases between them. Germline V CDR1 and CDR2: SGHVS, FNYEAQ. The CDR3 length is 16 residues. CDR3 sequence (DNA): TGTGCCAGCAGCTTAGAGACAGGCACGAACACCGGGGAGCTGTTTTTT. Encoded protein: CASSLETGTNTGELFF.

V is TRBV7-9 and J is TRBJ2-1; 9 nucleotides agree with TRBD2. The CDR3 covers 15 residues. Looked up from germline, CDR1 is SEHNR and CDR2 is FQNEAQ (reference sequence). The J segment lost 4 bases and the V segment lost 5 bases, leaving 6 bases of the junction unmatched. CDR3 DNA sequence: TGTGCCAGCAGCCCAATCAGCGGGAGGTACAATGAGCAGTTCTTC. This gives the protein CASSPISGRYNEQFF.

The rearrangement joins TRBV29-1 to TRBJ2-1; weak D call: TRBD2 (6 bases). Looked up from germline, CDR1 is SQVTM and CDR2 is ANQGSEA. The V gene lost 3 bases and the J gene lost 16 bases, with 16 bases spanning the gap. This CDR3 contains 11 residues. As DNA, the CDR3 is TGCAGCGTTGAGAGTGGAGGGGCGATCTTCTTC. Residues: CSVESGGAIFF.

The J gene is TRBJ1-6, the V gene TRBV27; D uncertain. The CDR3 totals 13 residues. V lost 2 bases and J 7 bases, leaving 6 bases between the germline ends. CDR1 and CDR2 from the germline V gene are MNHEY and SMNVEV (reference sequence). CDR3 residues: CASSLSRNSPLHF. CDR3 nucleotides: TGTGCCAGCAGTTTAAGCCGGAATTCACCCCTCCACTTT.

In its sample, this clonotype was seen a few times. The chain employs TRBV15 and TRBJ2-5; 7 bases line up with TRBD2. With V trimmed by 6 bases and J by 2 bases, 3 bases remained unmatched. The CDR3 contains 13 residues. Germline assignment: CDR1 LNHNV and CDR2 YYDKDF (reference sequence). The CDR3 reads CATRRERQETQYF. The DNA of the CDR3 is TGTGCCACCAGGCGGGAGAGGCAAGAGACCCAGTACTTC.

The chain is built from TRBV5-4 and TRBJ2-3, with TRBD2 identical over 14 bases. The CDR3 loop spans 16 amino acids. J lost 4 bases, V lost 4 bases, and 5 bases had no gene match. Looked up from germline, CDR1 is SGHNT and CDR2 is YYREEE (reference sequence). The CDR3 DNA reads TGTGCCAGCAGCACTGGGACTAGCGGGAGCGCAGATACGCAGTATTTT. It specifies CASSTGTSGSADTQYF.